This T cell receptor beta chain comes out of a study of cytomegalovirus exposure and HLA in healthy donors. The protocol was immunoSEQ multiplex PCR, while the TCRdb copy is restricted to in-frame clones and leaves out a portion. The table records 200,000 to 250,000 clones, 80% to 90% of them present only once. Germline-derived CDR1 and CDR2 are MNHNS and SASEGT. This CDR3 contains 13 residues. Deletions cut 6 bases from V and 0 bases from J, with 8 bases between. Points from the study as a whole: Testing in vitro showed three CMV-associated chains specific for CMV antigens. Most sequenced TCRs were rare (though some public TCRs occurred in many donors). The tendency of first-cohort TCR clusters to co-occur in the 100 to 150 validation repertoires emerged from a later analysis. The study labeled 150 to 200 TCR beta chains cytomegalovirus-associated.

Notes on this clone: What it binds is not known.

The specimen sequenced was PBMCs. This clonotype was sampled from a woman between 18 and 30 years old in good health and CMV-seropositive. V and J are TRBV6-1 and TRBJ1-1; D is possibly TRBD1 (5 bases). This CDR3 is CASRPTVNTEAFF. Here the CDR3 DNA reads TGTGCCAGCAGGCCGACAGTGAACACTGAAGCTTTCTTT.